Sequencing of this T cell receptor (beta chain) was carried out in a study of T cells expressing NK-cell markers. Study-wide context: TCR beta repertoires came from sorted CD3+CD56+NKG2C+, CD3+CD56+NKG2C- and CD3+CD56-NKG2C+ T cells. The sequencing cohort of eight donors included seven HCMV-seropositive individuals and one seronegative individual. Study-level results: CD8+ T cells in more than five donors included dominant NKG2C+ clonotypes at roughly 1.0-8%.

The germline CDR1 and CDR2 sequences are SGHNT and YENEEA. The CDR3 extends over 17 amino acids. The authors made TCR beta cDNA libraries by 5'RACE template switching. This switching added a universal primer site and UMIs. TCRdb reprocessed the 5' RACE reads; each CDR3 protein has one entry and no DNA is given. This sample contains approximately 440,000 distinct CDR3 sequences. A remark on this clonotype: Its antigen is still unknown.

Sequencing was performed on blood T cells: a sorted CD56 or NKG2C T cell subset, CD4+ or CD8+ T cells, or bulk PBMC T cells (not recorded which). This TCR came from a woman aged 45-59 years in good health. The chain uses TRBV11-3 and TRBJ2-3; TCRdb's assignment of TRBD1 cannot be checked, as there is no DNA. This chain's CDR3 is CASSLGDRGGPADTQYF.